This entry describes one TCR beta chain. Its specific antigen is unknown. Per-nucleotide qualities are absent, and no much larger clonotype sits a single base away. The protocol used for the library was the immunoSEQ multiplex PCR assay. Here the immuneACCESS table is served through TCRdb, limited to in-frame sequences with V and J called. Missing clones are a known gap in these copies; in checked studies unresolved V genes cover under half, and the rest lacks a known reason. This sample comprises tens of thousands of clones, around 97% of them detected only once. Approximately 0.2% of the sample belongs to the ten largest clones. The data derive from a study of technical replicates of blood from a handful of donors (dated by TCRdb to the late 2010s). Deletion took 0 bases off V and 3 bases off J, with a span of 9 bases between the germline ends. In the germline V gene, CDR1 corresponds to SGHRS and CDR2 to YFSETQ. The cysteine opens and the phenylalanine closes a CDR3 of 14 amino acids. CDR3 DNA only is kept here, 42 bases in frame from base 1.

The chain uses TRBV5-1 and TRBJ1-1; 5 matching bases give a weak D call of TRBD1. Input material: T cells isolated from PBMCs. The clonotype was recovered from a human donor in good health. The CDR3 loop reads CASSLGRGDTEAFF. The DNA reads as follows: TGCGCCAGCAGCTTGGGACGGGGGGACACTGAAGCTTTCTTT.